The TCR beta chain described here comes from a study of pediatric ulcerative colitis. Study-wide points: This repertoire reflects total lymphocytes rather than subpopulations like regulatory T cells. Rectal repertoires separated controls, mild-moderate and acute severe colitis.

During colonoscopy, one to two rectal pinch biopsies were collected. Germline loops: CDR1 MNHEY, CDR2 SMNVEV (reference sequence). The V end lost 3 bases, the J end lost 7 bases, and 4 bases lay between the germline ends. This CDR3 comprises 12 residues. As to this clone: Its antigen is unknown.

Sequencing was at survey level. Using immunoSEQ multiplex PCR, the repertoire was profiled, and TCRdb retains in-frame clones only, with some absent. Here the sample spans about 22,000 clones, about two thirds being singletons. The V and J genes are TRBV27 and TRBJ1-6; D remains ambiguous. This TCR derives from a boy aged 5 to 17 with severe ulcerative colitis. The sequenced sample consisted of gut tissue. CDR3 sequence (DNA): TGTGCCAGCAGTTTCTCGAATTCACCCCTCCACTTT. Its protein product is CASSFSNSPLHF.